One sample yielded the 22 T cell receptor beta chains listed below, sequenced in a study of tumor-infiltrating lymphocytes in primary liver carcinoma. A constant-region primer primed TCR beta cDNA synthesis from about 530 ng of total RNA. ARM-PCR was slightly modified, and three nested multiplex PCR rounds with it gave rise to the TCR beta libraries. Researchers ran the first two PCR rounds for approximately 9 cycles each with TRBV1-TRBV30 forward primers and a C-beta reverse primer. MiXCR was run by TCRdb on the multiplex PCR reads, yielding one entry per CDR3 protein. The table includes 190,000 or so distinct CDR3 sequences, about 65% detected once. It was unsorted whole blood that yielded blood RNA, and germline DNA was also extracted. Sequenced: peripheral blood. These TCRs come from a woman between 55 and 75 years old with primary liver carcinoma and hepatitis B virus infection.

To note about this clonotype: One end of the junction varies from germline; a read error may be responsible. The chain couples TRBV5-8 to TRBJ2-4; D might be TRBD1 or TRBD2, each matching 5 bases. This CDR3 has 15 residues. Germline V lookup: CDR1 SGHTS, CDR2 YDEGEE. The CDR3 loop is CASSSSGTYKNIQYF. The DNA of the CDR3 is TGTGCCAGCAGCTCGTCCGGGACCTATAAAAACATTCAATACTTC.

A remark on this clonotype: A read error may be the cause here, since a much bigger clone is one base away. This rearrangement joins TRBV6-5 to TRBJ1-1; D gene ambiguous. CDR1 MNHEY and CDR2 SVGAGI come from the germline V gene. The CDR3 runs to 9 residues. This CDR3 reads CAGSSEAFF. In DNA form, the CDR3 reads TGTGCCGGCAGCAGCGAAGCTTTCTTT.

The CDR3: CATSDRLFYGYTF. CDR3 nucleotides: TGTGCCACCAGTGATAGACTTTTCTATGGCTACACCTTC. The V gene is TRBV15, the J gene TRBJ1-2, with D unresolved. Germline CDR1 and CDR2: LNHNV and YYDKDF (reference sequence). There are 13 residues in the CDR3. Trimming removed 6 bases at V and 4 bases at J, with 12 bases between.

This clonotype was detected many times. J is TRBJ2-3 and V is TRBV11-2; a possible D gene is TRBD2 (6 bases). CDR3 length: 14 amino acids. The ends were cut back, 5 bases at V and 4 bases at J, with 13 bases in the middle. The V gene's germline CDR1 is SGHAT and CDR2 FQNNGV. CDR3 coding DNA: TGTGCCAGCAGCCAACGACTAGTCGCAGATACGCAGTATTTT. Its translation: CASSQRLVADTQYF.

On this clonotype itself: One end of the junction varies from germline; a read error may be responsible. V gene TRBV7-2 combines with J gene TRBJ1-1, with 11 nucleotides matching TRBD1. Germline CDR1 and CDR2: SGHTA and FQGNSA. This CDR3 comprises 15 residues. CDR3 protein: CAISPRTGGYTEVFF. The CDR3 nucleotides read TGTGCCATCAGCCCCCGGACAGGGGGCTACACTGAAGTTTTCTTT. Full variable domain (remainder filled in from reference TRBV7-2 and TRBJ1-1): GAGVSQSPSNKVTEKGKDVELRCDPISGHTALYWYRQSLGQGLEFLIYFQGNSAPDKSGLPSDRFSAERTGGSVSTLTIQRTQQEDSAVYLCAISPRTGGYTEVFFGQGTRLTVV.

Remarks on this clonotype: A read error may be the cause here, since a much bigger clone is one base away. Here the CDR3 omits its conserved ending phenylalanine or tryptophan, so a read error is the likely source. The V call is TRBV12-3 or TRBV12-4, the J call TRBJ2-3; D call uncertain. This CDR3 spans 11 amino acids. The V gene lost 6 bases and the J gene lost 2 bases, with 3 bases spanning the gap. The CDR3 nucleotides read TGTGCCAGCAGCCCCACAGATACGCAGTATTAT. Its translation is CASSPTDTQYY.

V gene TRBV11-2 combines with J gene TRBJ2-1; D is ambiguous. The CDR3 runs 13 residues. Per germline, CDR1 SGHAT and CDR2 FQNNGV. V dropped 1 base and J dropped 8 bases, with 9 bases sitting between them. The CDR3, as DNA: TGTGCCAGCAGCTTAGGGACCATAGATGAGCAGTTCTTC. It yields the protein CASSLGTIDEQFF.

Comment on this clonotype: Because it lacks the conserved phenylalanine or tryptophan at the end, this CDR3 is likely a read error. This chain connects TRBV29-1 to TRBJ2-3; TRBD2 might be the D (6 bases). Germline-derived CDR1 and CDR2 are SQVTM and ANQGSEA. The CDR3 has 14 residues. Trimming took off 3 bases at V and 4 bases at J, with 14 bases between the two ends. The CDR3 reads CSVEKGGRADTQYS. The CDR3 DNA reads TGCAGCGTTGAGAAGGGAGGACGCGCAGATACGCAGTATTCT.

A word on this clonotype: A much bigger clone sits one base away, suggesting this may be a read error. The chain couples TRBV5-4 to TRBJ2-3; D is unclear. Per the germline V gene, CDR1 is SGHNT and CDR2 is YYREEE (reference sequence). This CDR3 region has 15 residues. Here the CDR3 reads CASNLGSQKADTQYF. For the CDR3, the DNA is TGTGCCAGCAACTTGGGATCGCAAAAGGCAGATACGCAGTATTTT.

On this clonotype itself: This is likely a read error, given that the CDR3 carries no conserved phenylalanine or tryptophan at its end. This chain links TRBV11-2 with TRBJ1-1; 9 bases are a match to TRBD1. Germline values: CDR1 SGHAT, CDR2 FQNNGV. This CDR3 has 16 residues. The CDR3 nucleotides read TGTGCCAACAGCACGGGACAGGGAGCTCTAGACACTGAAGCTTTCCTT. This codes for CANSTGQGALDTEAFL.

This clonotype has a handful of counts. The J gene is TRBJ2-2, the V gene TRBV12-3 or TRBV12-4; 7 bases are shared with TRBD1. V gave up 3 bases and J gave up 6 bases; unmatched junction bases: 7. The length of the CDR3 is 15 residues. The CDR3 sequence: CASSLPDRAAGELFF. The CDR3 DNA follows: TGTGCCAGCAGTTTGCCTGACAGGGCGGCCGGGGAGCTGTTTTTT.

CDR3 bases: TGTGCCAGCAGCGGAGCGGGATTAGAGACCCAGTACTTC. As protein: CASSGAGLETQYF. The chain combines TRBV9 with TRBJ2-5; 7 bases match TRBD2. Germline V gene lookup returns CDR1 SGDLS and CDR2 YYNGEE. The CDR3 consists of 13 residues. Trimming cost V 3 bases and J 4 bases; bases outside gene matches: 3.

This clonotype came up a few times. An end of the junction differs from the germline gene, which may be a read error. This chain links TRBV28 with TRBJ2-1, with D possibly being TRBD1 (7 bases). Germline V gives CDR1 MDHEN, CDR2 SYDVKM. The length of the CDR3 is 16 residues. The CDR3 sequence is CTSRQGGFRSYNEQFF. The CDR3 region has the DNA TGTACCAGCAGGCAGGGGGGCTTTAGGTCCTACAATGAGCAGTTCTTC.

This clonotype was found many times. V usage is TRBV12-3 or TRBV12-4 and J usage is TRBJ2-7; D possibly corresponds to TRBD2 (6 bases). With 4 bases removed from V and 7 bases from J, the gap between germline ends came to 14 bases. This CDR3 is built from 13 residues. The CDR3 loop is CASSSRGVREQYF. For the CDR3, the DNA is TGTGCCAGCAGTTCGCGCGGGGTTAGGGAGCAGTACTTC.

A remark on this clonotype: One end of the junction varies from germline; a read error may be responsible. The rearrangement uses TRBV11-2 and TRBJ2-5, with a tentative D call TRBD1 (6 bases). CDR1 is SGHAT and CDR2 is FQNNGV in the germline V gene. CDR3 length: 16 amino acids. Here the CDR3 reads CASSLVVWAGVRTHYF. The CDR3 nucleotides are TGTGCCAGCAGCCTAGTGGTCTGGGCAGGGGTCCGGACCCACTACTTC.

Comment on this clonotype: The junction differs from germline at one of its ends, possibly a read error. The chain couples TRBV11-3 to TRBJ2-3; perhaps TRBD2 as D (5 bases). CDR1 and CDR2 from the germline V gene are SGHNT and YENEEA. The CDR3 spans 16 residues. CDR3 coding DNA: TGTACCAGCAGCTTAGGCCACAGCGGACCCTCAGGTACGCAGTATTTT. This translates into CTSSLGHSGPSGTQYF.

The chain combines TRBV28 with TRBJ2-7; 9 bases are shared with TRBD2. The trim removed 3 bases at V and 4 bases at J, leaving 16 bases unmatched. Germline CDR1 and CDR2: MDHEN and SYDVKM. The CDR3 loop spans 18 amino acids. The CDR3 is CASSFPSAGGRASYEQYF. Written as DNA, the CDR3 is TGTGCCAGCAGTTTTCCCTCCGCCGGCGGGAGGGCCAGTTACGAGCAGTACTTC.

This sequence joins TRBV11-3 and TRBJ2-2; D is unresolved. V was shortened by 0 bases and J by 0 bases, with 11 bases between the two germline ends. CDR3 length: 17 amino acids. Per germline, CDR1 SGHNT and CDR2 YENEEA. CDR3 region: CASSLDEWKANTGELFF. In DNA, the CDR3 is TGTGCCAGCAGCTTAGACGAATGGAAAGCGAACACCGGGGAGCTGTTTTTT.

The chain is built from TRBV5-1 and TRBJ2-7; the D gene is possibly TRBD2 (5 bases). The V gene's germline CDR1 is SGHRS and CDR2 YFSETQ. The CDR3 sequence is 14 residues long. Deletions cut 0 bases from V and 2 bases from J, with 9 bases between. CDR3 DNA: TGCGCCAGCAGCTTGGATGTGAGGGCCTACGAGCAGTACTTC. Its protein product is CASSLDVRAYEQYF.

Comment on this clonotype: A clone one base away is much larger, so this may be a read error. V gene TRBV6-5 combines with J gene TRBJ1-2; TRBD1 is a possible D gene (6 bases). The CDR3 covers 13 residues. V was pared by 5 bases and J by 12 bases, with 19 bases between. Germline V lookup: CDR1 MNHEY, CDR2 SVGAGI. CDR3 DNA: TGTGCCAGCAGTACACAGGGAATGGGCGGCCACACCTTC. Translation: CASSTQGMGGHTF.

V gene TRBV11-1 combines with J gene TRBJ2-3, with 7 bases identical to TRBD2. Germline lookup yields CDR1 SGHAT and CDR2 FQDESV (reference sequence). This CDR3 has 16 residues. CDR3 sequence (DNA): TGTGTCAGTAGCCAGGGACTAAACGGGATCACAGATACGCAGTATTTT. It yields the protein CVSSQGLNGITDTQYF.

Worth noting for this clonotype: A much larger clone is a single base away; this may be a read error. The chain uses TRBV6-5 and TRBJ1-5; D is ambiguous. V gave up 8 bases and J gave up 6 bases, with 8 bases separating them. CDR1 and CDR2 (germline): MNHEY, SVGAGI. CDR3 length: 11 residues. CDR3: CASGLSQPQHF. DNA of the CDR3: TGTGCCAGCGGCTTGAGTCAGCCCCAGCATTTT.